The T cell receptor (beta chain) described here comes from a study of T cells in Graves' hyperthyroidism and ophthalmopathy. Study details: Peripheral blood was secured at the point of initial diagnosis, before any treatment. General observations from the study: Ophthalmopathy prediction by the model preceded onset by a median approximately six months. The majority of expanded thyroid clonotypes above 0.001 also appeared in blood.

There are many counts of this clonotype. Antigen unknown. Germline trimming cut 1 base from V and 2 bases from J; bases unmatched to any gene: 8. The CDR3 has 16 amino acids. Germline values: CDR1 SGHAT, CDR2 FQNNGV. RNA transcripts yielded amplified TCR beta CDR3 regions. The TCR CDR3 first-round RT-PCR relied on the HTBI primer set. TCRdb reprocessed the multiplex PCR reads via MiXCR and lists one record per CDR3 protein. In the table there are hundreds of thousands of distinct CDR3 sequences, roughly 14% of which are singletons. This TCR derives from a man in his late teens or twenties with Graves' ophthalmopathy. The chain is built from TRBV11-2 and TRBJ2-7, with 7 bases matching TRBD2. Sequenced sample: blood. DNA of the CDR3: TGTGCCAGCAGCTTAGTAGCTCTTGGACTAGCCTACGAGCAGTACTTC. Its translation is CASSLVALGLAYEQYF.